This T cell receptor beta chain came from a study of T cells in Graves' hyperthyroidism and ophthalmopathy. The wider study: Peripheral blood was obtained at initial diagnosis, preceding any treatment.

Trimming removed 6 bases from V and 4 bases from J; junction bases left unmatched: 4. This CDR3 has 13 amino acids. Template material for amplifying TCR beta CDR3 regions consisted of RNA transcripts. With the HTBI primer set, the TCR CDR3 went through a first round of RT-PCR. MiXCR, applied by TCRdb to the multiplex PCR reads, yields one record per CDR3 protein. This sample carries 550,000 to 850,000 distinct CDR3 sequences, approximately 18% of them seen once, and the ten largest clones take roughly 17%. This clonotype has at least ten counts. Hyperthyroidism patients were newly diagnosed, had disease duration under 2 months, and were aged 18 to 65 years. The diagnostic basis comprised clinical symptoms, serum thyroxine and TRAb, thyroid ultrasound and orbital computed tomography. First hyperthyroidism diagnosis is when the blood sample was obtained, before any ophthalmopathy symptoms.

This clonotype was obtained from a woman between 50 and 59 years old with Graves' hyperthyroidism that later progressed to Graves' ophthalmopathy. Sequencing was performed on blood. The chain uses TRBV12-3 or TRBV12-4 and TRBJ1-2; 8 bases match TRBD1. The CDR3 DNA reads as TGTGCCAGCAGACCGGGACAGGCCTATGGCTACACCTTC. Protein product: CASRPGQAYGYTF.